Below, 11 T cell receptor beta chains from the same sample are listed, as sequenced in a study of T cell changes during pregnancy in multiple sclerosis. Produced via immunoSEQ multiplex PCR; TCRdb's table is partial and in-frame only. The sample includes 30,000 or so clones, roughly 90% of them seen just once. The sample was CD8+ T cells from peripheral blood mononuclear cells, taken in the first trimester of pregnancy. The receptors were gathered from a female donor with multiple sclerosis, enrolled in a pregnancy study.

The chain recombines TRBV6-5 with TRBJ2-1, with D maybe TRBD1 (6 bases). V gave up 6 bases and J gave up 6 bases, with 9 bases separating them. CDR3 size: 12 residues. Germline loops: CDR1 MNHEY, CDR2 SVGAGI. CDR3 nucleotides: TGTGCCAGCAGCACAGGGTTCAATGAGCAGTTCTTC. This sequence encodes CASSTGFNEQFF.

The chain carries TRBV6-4 and TRBJ2-1; 9 bases match TRBD2. From germline, CDR1 is MRHNA and CDR2 SNTAGT. V gave up 0 bases and J gave up 6 bases; unmatched junction bases: 12. This CDR3 region has 18 residues. CDR3 sequence reads: CASSDSSGAGGVSNEQFF. CDR3 in DNA: TGTGCCAGCAGTGACTCGAGTGGCGCGGGGGGGGTAAGCAATGAGCAGTTCTTC.

The rearrangement links TRBV4-3 to TRBJ2-6, with 8 bases fitting TRBD1. The germline gives CDR1 LGHNA, CDR2 YSLEER. This CDR3 contains 16 residues. V shed 1 base, J shed 3 bases, and the junction held 2 bases outside the gene matches. CDR3 nucleotides: TGCGCCAGCAGCCAAGGACAGGGGTTTGGGGCCAACGTCCTGACTTTC. This gives the protein CASSQGQGFGANVLTF.

The count of this clone is one. The V and J genes are TRBV19 and TRBJ1-1; D is ambiguous. V was pared by 5 bases and J by 0 bases, with 13 bases between. CDR1 and CDR2 (germline): LNHDA, SQIVND (reference sequence). The CDR3 covers 15 residues. The CDR3 reads CASSLSGRMNTEAFF. The DNA of the CDR3 is TGTGCCAGTAGTTTGAGTGGGAGGATGAACACTGAAGCTTTCTTT.

V usage is TRBV7-6 and J usage is TRBJ1-1; D uncertain. Germline loops: CDR1 SGHVS, CDR2 FNYEAQ. This CDR3 spans 17 amino acids. V lost 5 bases to trimming and J lost 3 bases, with 22 bases between them. The CDR3 coding sequence is TGTGCCAGCAGCATAAGACGCGGTCCGGGTCGCGACACTGAAGCTTTCTTT. As protein: CASSIRRGPGRDTEAFF.

The chain uses TRBV5-6 and TRBJ2-7, with D possibly being TRBD2 (7 bases). There are 15 residues in the CDR3. Trimming pared 0 bases from V and 4 bases from J, leaving 14 bases between. Germline V lookup: CDR1 SGHDT, CDR2 YYEEEE. The CDR3 nucleotides read TGTGCCAGCAGCTTGGTAGGGGGGGACCCATACGAGCAGTACTTC. It codes for CASSLVGGDPYEQYF.

The count of this clone is one. The chain recombines TRBV7-9 with TRBJ1-3; maybe TRBD1 (5 bases). The CDR3 totals 16 residues. Deletions cut 4 bases from V and 6 bases from J, with 19 bases between. Germline CDR1 and CDR2: SEHNR and FQNEAQ (reference sequence). CDR3 in DNA: TGTGCCAGCAGCTCCAAACTCCTTGGGGGGGAAAACACCATATATTTT. Translating it yields CASSSKLLGGENTIYF.

The V gene is TRBV13, the J gene TRBJ2-2, with D possibly matching TRBD1 (6 bases). The germline V and J ends were trimmed by 5 bases and 0 bases, with 13 bases remaining between them. The length of the CDR3 is 16 residues. Germline V gene lookup returns CDR1 PRHDT and CDR2 FYEKMQ (reference sequence). The DNA for the CDR3 is TGTGCCAGCAGCAATCAGGGGCTCGCGAACACCGGGGAGCTGTTTTTT. This sequence encodes CASSNQGLANTGELFF.

This chain links TRBV7-9 with TRBJ1-1, with a possible D match to TRBD1 (6 bases). Per germline, CDR1 SEHNR and CDR2 FQNEAQ (reference sequence). The V end lost 5 bases, the J end lost 9 bases, and 16 bases lay between the germline ends. The CDR3 runs 13 residues. In DNA, the CDR3 is TGTGCCAGCAGCGGGTTGACAGGAAATAAAGCTTTCTTT. Translating it yields CASSGLTGNKAFF.

The CDR3 reads CASSDGTGGPYGYTF. CDR3 DNA: TGCGCCAGCAGTGACGGGACAGGGGGCCCCTATGGCTACACCTTC. V is TRBV10-2 and J is TRBJ1-2; TRBD1 matches at 12 bases. The CDR3 spans 15 residues. Trimming removed 3 bases from V and 4 bases from J; junction bases left unmatched: 3. Germline CDR1 WSHSY, CDR2 SAAADI.

Only a few counts were recorded for this clone. V and J are TRBV19 and TRBJ1-6, with D perhaps matching TRBD1 (6 bases). The CDR3 covers 15 residues. Germline-derived CDR1 and CDR2 are LNHDA and SQIVND (reference sequence). The V gene lost 0 bases and the J gene lost 8 bases, with 11 bases spanning the gap. The CDR3 DNA sequence: TGTGCCAGTAGTATAGATGCGGGGGCTGATTCACCCCTCCACTTT. This sequence encodes CASSIDAGADSPLHF.